This TCR beta chain was recorded in a study of blood T cell repertoires in COVID-19. Study-wide background: The study drew acute and convalescent COVID-19 samples from the United States, Italy and Spain. From T cells, B-cell-depleted T cells, or PBMCs came the material, which was cDNA or gDNA.

V trimming: 1 base; J trimming: 7 bases; junction bases outside the gene matches: 4. This CDR3 has 15 residues. CDR1 is LNHDA and CDR2 is SQIVND in the germline V gene (reference sequence). Original methodology: Estimates of nucleated cell counts were drawn from the amplification of reference gene primers. Libraries were prepared by immunoSEQ multiplex PCR; TCRdb keeps only in-frame clonotypes and omits some of them. Clonal size and the V and J genes are those of that table, whereas D and trimming came from the DNA. This sample has 65,000 or so clones, with roughly nine tenths found just once. The chain has TRBV19 and TRBJ2-3; 11 bases are a match to TRBD2. The specimen was peripheral blood. The origin of this receptor is a human donor with acute or convalescent COVID-19. The donor label of this sample is uncertain. CDR3 in DNA: TGTGCCAGTAGTATAGGTAGCGGGAGGGCCCATACGCAGTATTTT. Translated: CASSIGSGRAHTQYF.